These 15 T cell receptor beta chains share one sample of origin, sequenced in a study of blood T cell repertoires in COVID-19. Produced via immunoSEQ multiplex PCR; TCRdb's table is partial and in-frame only. Here the sample spans about 310,000 clones, around 87% being singletons. Sequenced material: PBMCs or T cells enriched from blood (not recorded which). The origin of the receptors is a woman between 18 and 29 years old with acute COVID-19.

The V gene is TRBV18, the J gene TRBJ1-5; no reliable D call. The CDR3 length is 15 residues. CDR1 and CDR2 (germline): KGHSH, LQKENI. Trimming removed 2 bases at V and 2 bases at J, with 10 bases between. The chain's CDR3 is CASSPGGFGNQPQHF. The CDR3 DNA is TGTGCCAGCTCACCAGGAGGGTTCGGCAATCAGCCCCAGCATTTT.

This sequence joins TRBV30 and TRBJ1-2; D uncertain. This CDR3 comprises 15 residues. CDR1 is GTSNPN and CDR2 is SVGIG in the germline V gene (reference sequence). Trimming removed 2 bases at V and 5 bases at J, with 18 bases between. The CDR3 is CAWSTPGAGSYGYTF. The CDR3 DNA reads TGTGCCTGGAGTACCCCAGGAGCGGGCTCTTATGGCTACACCTTC.

J is TRBJ2-2 and V is TRBV5-1; D gene unclear. Trimming took 4 bases from V and 8 from J, leaving 12 bases between them. Germline lookup yields CDR1 SGHRS and CDR2 YFSETQ. The CDR3 totals 13 residues. The CDR3 protein is CASSPSRDGELFF. The CDR3 coding sequence is TGCGCCAGCAGCCCCTCTCGCGATGGGGAGCTGTTTTTT.

The chain combines TRBV24-1 with TRBJ1-2, with 12 bases identical to TRBD1. Germline lookup yields CDR1 KGHDR and CDR2 SFDVKD. There are 17 residues in the CDR3. The V and J ends lost 5 bases and 6 bases, in that order; junction bases with no gene match: 12. In DNA, the CDR3 is TGTGCCACCAGTGCCCAGGGAGGGGGACAGGGGGCGGATGGCTACACCTTC. The encoded protein is CATSAQGGGQGADGYTF.

V and J are TRBV12-5 and TRBJ2-2, with TRBD2 matching 9 bases. The CDR3 is made up of 12 amino acids. Germline CDR1 is LGHNT and CDR2 is FRNRAP. Trimming removed 4 bases from V and 14 bases from J; junction bases left unmatched: 5. As DNA, the CDR3 is TGTGCTAGTGGTTACATTAGCGGGAGACTGTTTTTT. Translated: CASGYISGRLFF.

Only one count was recorded for this clone. The J gene is TRBJ2-7, the V gene TRBV5-1; 7 nucleotides line up with TRBD1. The V and J ends lost 1 base and 0 bases, in that order; junction bases with no gene match: 4. Germline CDR1 reads SGHRS; CDR2 reads YFSETQ. The CDR3 runs to 15 residues. The CDR3 bases are TGCGCCAGCAGCTTGCAGACAGGGAGCTCCTACGAGCAGTACTTC. Residues: CASSLQTGSSYEQYF. The variable domain in full, completed from reference TRBV5-1 and TRBJ2-7, reads KAGVTQTPRYLIKTRGQQVTLSCSPISGHRSVSWYQQTPGQGLQFLFEYFSETQRNKGNFPGRFSGRQFSNSRSEMNVSTLELGDSALYLCASSLQTGSSYEQYFGPGTRLTVT.

This rearrangement joins TRBV6-5 to TRBJ1-4; D not resolved. The ends were cut back, 7 bases at V and 8 bases at J, with 17 bases in the middle. The germline CDR1 and CDR2 sequences are MNHEY and SVGAGI. The CDR3 is 14 amino acids. The CDR3 is CASILNYGREKLFF. The CDR3 region has the DNA TGTGCCAGCATCCTGAATTATGGCAGGGAAAAACTGTTTTTT.

This chain connects TRBV11-2 to TRBJ2-2; D gene ambiguous. CDR1 and CDR2 (germline): SGHAT, FQNNGV. This CDR3 is 15 amino acids long. V was shortened by 0 bases and J by 4 bases, with 9 bases between the two germline ends. The CDR3 DNA reads TGTGCCAGCAGCTTAGATTTGCTACCCACCGGGGAGCTGTTTTTT. Its translation: CASSLDLLPTGELFF.

This chain connects TRBV25-1 to TRBJ1-6; D possibly corresponds to TRBD1 (5 bases). Trimming removed 4 bases at V and 7 bases at J, with 8 bases between. The germline V gene encodes CDR1 MGHDK and CDR2 SYGVNS. The CDR3 is 13 residues long. The CDR3: CASSVGGNSPLHF. CDR3 DNA sequence: TGTGCCAGCAGTGTGGGGGGGAATTCACCCCTCCACTTT.

In its sample, this clone was seen many times. The V call is TRBV6-5, the J call TRBJ2-1; D is possibly TRBD2 (5 bases). V was trimmed by 8 bases and J by 5 bases, leaving 16 bases between them. CDR1 and CDR2 (germline): MNHEY, SVGAGI. The CDR3 covers 14 residues. CDR3 amino acids: CASSRETVNNEQFF. The DNA for the CDR3 is TGTGCCAGCTCACGGGAAACCGTAAACAATGAGCAGTTCTTC.

The rearrangement links TRBV6-5 to TRBJ2-7, with TRBD2 identical over 12 bases. The CDR3 totals 14 residues. CDR1 MNHEY and CDR2 SVGAGI come from the germline V gene. V shed 10 bases and J 0 bases; nucleotides not matched to a gene: 4. The CDR3 coding sequence is TGTGCCACGGCGACTAGCGGGAGCTCCTACGAGCAGTACTTC. Protein sequence: CATATSGSSYEQYF.

This chain links TRBV6-5 with TRBJ1-2; the D gene is possibly TRBD1 (5 bases). CDR1 MNHEY and CDR2 SVGAGI come from the germline V gene. This CDR3 is built from 15 residues. With 5 bases removed from V and 0 bases from J, the gap between germline ends came to 13 bases. The CDR3 reads CASSTRTKANYGYTF. For the CDR3, the DNA is TGTGCCAGCAGTACTCGGACAAAAGCTAACTATGGCTACACCTTC.

The rearrangement joins TRBV19 to TRBJ1-2; 8 bases are a match to TRBD1. J was trimmed by 1 base and V by 5 bases; bases with no gene match: 6. CDR3 length equals 15 residues. Germline loops: CDR1 LNHDA, CDR2 SQIVND (reference sequence). The CDR3 loop reads CASSGRTGNNYGYTF. The CDR3 DNA reads TGTGCCAGTAGTGGCAGGACAGGGAATAACTATGGCTACACCTTC.

CDR3 in amino acids: CASSPIGTVSYNEQFF. The CDR3 region has the DNA TGTGCCAGCTCACCAATCGGGACAGTCTCCTACAATGAGCAGTTCTTC. V usage is TRBV18 and J usage is TRBJ2-1; 7 bases align to TRBD1. CDR3 length equals 16 residues. The trim removed 2 bases at V and 0 bases at J, leaving 4 bases unmatched. The germline V gene has CDR1 KGHSH and CDR2 LQKENI.

The rearrangement joins TRBV6-5 to TRBJ2-7, with TRBD2 matching over 13 bases. Looked up from germline, CDR1 is MNHEY and CDR2 is SVGAGI. This CDR3 contains 15 residues. V lost 6 bases to trimming and J lost 3 bases; unmatched junction nucleotides: 5. The CDR3, as DNA: TGTGCCAGCAGGGGGAGACTAGCGGGAGGCTACGAGCAGTACTTC. It yields the protein CASRGRLAGGYEQYF.